This T cell receptor beta chain was profiled in a study of blood T cell repertoires in COVID-19. The assay was immunoSEQ multiplex PCR, and TCRdb's table has in-frame clones only and misses some. The table lists around 20,000 clones, around 91% of them singletons. This CDR3 comprises 15 residues. Germline assignment: CDR1 MNHEY and CDR2 SMNVEV (reference sequence). The trim removed 6 bases at V and 0 bases at J, leaving 4 bases unmatched. Sequencing was performed on peripheral blood. This receptor was obtained from a human donor in a cohort sampled during active COVID-19. J is TRBJ2-5 and V is TRBV27, with TRBD2 identical over 10 bases. The CDR3 nucleotides read TGTGCCAGCAGGAAACTAGCGGGAAACCAAGAGACCCAGTACTTC. Translating gives CASRKLAGNQETQYF.